Below, 6 T cell receptor beta chains from the same sample are listed, as sequenced in a study of blood T cell repertoires in COVID-19. Measured with immunoSEQ multiplex PCR; TCRdb has only the in-frame clones, and not every one. The repertoire has 60,000 to 85,000 clones, around 67% of them found once; the top ten carry just over 2.5%. The sample consisted of peripheral blood. These TCRs come from a human donor with acute or convalescent COVID-19. The donor label of this sample is uncertain.

This rearrangement joins TRBV5-1 to TRBJ2-1; D uncertain. This CDR3 spans 16 amino acids. CDR1 and CDR2 (germline): SGHRS, YFSETQ. The V gene lost 0 bases and the J gene lost 8 bases, with 18 bases spanning the gap. The CDR3 sequence is CASSLASGSPQYEQFF. Here the CDR3 DNA reads TGCGCCAGCAGCTTGGCCTCGGGTTCTCCCCAATATGAGCAGTTCTTC.

The J gene is TRBJ1-2, the V gene TRBV7-8, with TRBD1 as a possible D gene (6 bases). The CDR3 runs to 15 residues. The germline gives CDR1 SGHVS, CDR2 FQNEAQ. Trimming shortened V by 5 bases and J by 1 base, and 14 bases separated the two germline ends. The CDR3: CASSPKTGLNYGYTF. The CDR3 DNA reads TGTGCCAGCAGCCCAAAGACAGGCCTTAACTATGGCTACACCTTC.

The chain employs TRBV3-1 (or the pseudogene TRBV3-2) and TRBJ2-1; TRBD2 matches 10 bases. This CDR3 is built from 20 residues. In germline, CDR1 is LGHDT, CDR2 YNNKEL (reference sequence). J was trimmed by 5 bases and V by 3 bases; bases with no gene match: 19. The chain's CDR3 is CASSQSPPGLALSKDNEQFF. For the CDR3, the DNA is TGTGCCAGCAGCCAGTCTCCACCGGGACTAGCGTTGTCGAAAGACAATGAGCAGTTCTTC.

The CDR3 here is CASSSPPGTGSYGYTF. CDR3 sequence (DNA): TGTGCCAGCAGTTCCCCGCCCGGGACAGGGTCTTATGGCTACACCTTC. The chain employs TRBV6-5 and TRBJ1-2; 9 nucleotides line up with TRBD1. CDR1 is MNHEY and CDR2 is SVGAGI in the germline V gene. The CDR3 has 16 residues. The V and J ends lost 4 bases and 5 bases, in that order; junction bases with no gene match: 11.

The chain combines TRBV9 with TRBJ1-2; 8 bases agree with TRBD1. Germline assignment: CDR1 SGDLS and CDR2 YYNGEE. CDR3 length equals 15 residues. V lost 1 base, J lost 6 bases, and 8 bases stayed unmatched. The CDR3 nucleotides are TGTGCCAGCAGCGTACCGATGCAGGGGGCGCATGGCTACACCTTC. Translated: CASSVPMQGAHGYTF.

This clone was recorded a few times. J is TRBJ2-7 and V is TRBV7-6, with D perhaps TRBD2 (5 bases). From germline, CDR1 is SGHVS and CDR2 FNYEAQ. V lost 5 bases to trimming and J lost 6 bases, with 35 bases between them. The CDR3 has 20 residues. CDR3: CASSPRPLGMSGISALEQYF. The CDR3 DNA follows: TGTGCCAGCAGCCCACGGCCCTTGGGGATGAGCGGTATATCGGCTCTCGAGCAGTACTTC.